Here is one T cell receptor (beta chain) with its context. As yet, its antigen is unknown. Being one base from a much bigger clone, this may be a read error. TCR beta libraries were prepared from cDNA with unique molecular identifiers. Approximately 550,000 cDNA molecules came from around 1 to 10 million T cells. In TCRdb, the PCR reads were re-called with MiXCR into one record per CDR3 protein. The sample shows fewer than 900,000 distinct CDR3 sequences, 46% of them seen only once. This sample was included in a study of post-analysis software for immune sequencing data. Looking at the study overall: Relapsing-remitting, secondary progressive and progressive-relapsing multiple sclerosis were all included among the disease courses. Study-level findings and limits: Patients had higher frequencies than controls of about five TRBV segments, including TRBV5-6, TRBV5-1 and TRBV20-1. Samples prepared in the same batch strongly co-clustered by F measure. Controls had significantly higher normalized Chao1 diversity than multiple sclerosis patients.

This CDR3 contains 17 residues. V lost 3 bases and J 10 bases, leaving 28 bases between the germline ends. The source is a girl aged 10 to 17 with multiple sclerosis. Sequenced: blood. This chain uses TRBV12-3 or TRBV12-4 with TRBJ2-7; the D gene is possibly TRBD1 (5 bases). This CDR3 reads CASSLESVPATQEIQYF. CDR3 sequence (DNA): TGTGCCAGCAGTTTGGAGTCGGTTCCCGCCACACAGGAAATTCAGTACTTC.